Below are 18 T cell receptor beta chains sequenced from a single sample in a study of T cells after yellow fever vaccination. From the 5' RACE reads, TCRdb called clonotypes with MiXCR, one entry per CDR3 protein. The data show 200,000 to 300,000 distinct CDR3 sequences, about 7% seen once. The sequenced sample was CD4+ T cells sorted from PBMCs, obtained 15 days after the yellow fever booster vaccination. The receptor set was obtained from a man younger than 40 who received the YFV17D yellow fever vaccine.

This chain links TRBV5-1 with TRBJ1-1; D uncertain. Germline values: CDR1 SGHRS, CDR2 YFSETQ. This CDR3 region has 13 residues. The ends were cut back, 2 bases at V and 5 bases at J, with 10 bases in the middle. CDR3 loop: CASSLVVGTEAFF. The CDR3 DNA reads as TGCGCCAGCAGCTTAGTTGTAGGTACTGAAGCTTTCTTT.

This clonotype was observed many times. This rearrangement joins TRBV12-3 or TRBV12-4 to TRBJ2-1; no clear D gene. V lost 5 bases and J lost 4, with 15 bases in between. The CDR3 totals 15 residues. The CDR3 DNA reads TGTGCCAGCAGTGAGAAAGGAATGCTTTACAATGAGCAGTTCTTC. Translating gives CASSEKGMLYNEQFF.

The table lists this clonotype with a few counts. The rearrangement joins TRBV20-1 to TRBJ1-5; D is perhaps TRBD1 (5 bases). Trimming pared 6 bases from V and 6 bases from J, leaving 9 bases between. This CDR3 is 11 amino acids long. Germline values: CDR1 DFQATT, CDR2 SNEGSKA (reference sequence). The CDR3 spells CSAIQGQPQHF. CDR3 nucleotide sequence: TGCAGTGCCATCCAGGGTCAGCCCCAGCATTTT.

Only a few counts were recorded for this clonotype. J is TRBJ2-5 and V is TRBV7-9, with D perhaps matching TRBD2 (5 bases). The V gene lost 4 bases and the J gene lost 5 bases, with 11 bases spanning the gap. The germline V gene has CDR1 SEHNR and CDR2 FQNEAQ (reference sequence). CDR3 size: 13 residues. The CDR3 reads CASSSRGWETQYF. CDR3 sequence (DNA): TGTGCCAGCAGCTCCCGAGGGTGGGAGACCCAGTACTTC.

This clonotype was seen a few times. This rearrangement joins TRBV28 to TRBJ2-1, with D possibly being TRBD1 (6 bases). CDR3 length: 15 residues. Trimming shortened V by 8 bases and J by 5 bases, and 19 bases separated the two germline ends. CDR1 and CDR2 from the germline V gene are MDHEN and SYDVKM. The CDR3 here is CASPPGQGTHNEQFF. The CDR3 DNA reads as TGTGCCAGCCCGCCCGGTCAGGGGACCCACAATGAGCAGTTCTTC.

This clonotype was counted at least ten times. The chain joins TRBV7-2 to TRBJ2-2; 13 nucleotides match TRBD2. The CDR3 has 15 amino acids. Trimming at V came to 5 bases and at J to 5 bases, leaving 2 bases not matched to a gene. Germline V gene sequence: CDR1 SGHTA, CDR2 FQGNSA. CDR3 residues: CASSRTSGRTGELFF. CDR3 nucleotides: TGTGCCAGCAGCAGGACTAGCGGGAGAACCGGGGAGCTGTTTTTT.

This clonotype has at least ten counts. The chain carries TRBV6-1 and TRBJ2-1; 9 nucleotides match TRBD2. CDR1 is MNHNS, CDR2 SASEGT, per germline. V trimming: 6 bases; J trimming: 3 bases; junction bases outside the gene matches: 9. The CDR3 has 16 residues. The CDR3 nucleotides are TGTGCCAGCAGAACTACTAGCGGGCCTTACTACAATGAGCAGTTCTTC. It translates to CASRTTSGPYYNEQFF.

This clonotype was seen ten or more times. The J gene is TRBJ2-7, the V gene TRBV7-9; D is undetermined. Germline CDR1 is SEHNR and CDR2 is FQNEAQ (reference sequence). Trimming removed 2 bases at V and 3 bases at J, with 17 bases between. This CDR3 has 16 amino acids. CDR3 region: CASSLPGRKVGYEQYF. CDR3 nucleotides: TGTGCCAGCAGCTTACCCGGACGGAAAGTAGGCTACGAGCAGTACTTC.

The sample holds many counts of this clonotype. This chain links TRBV7-3 with TRBJ2-3, with TRBD2 matching over 11 bases. In germline, CDR1 is SGHTA, CDR2 FQGTGA. This CDR3 has 17 residues. The junction had 9 bases not matched to a gene; V was cut back by 4 bases and J by 3 bases. CDR3 protein: CASSSGLADWGTDTQYF. CDR3 nucleotide sequence: TGTGCCAGCAGCTCGGGACTAGCGGACTGGGGTACAGATACGCAGTATTTT.

This chain connects TRBV7-9 to TRBJ1-2; the D gene is possibly TRBD1 (5 bases). V was clipped by 0 bases and J by 3 bases, with 11 bases between them. The CDR3 length is 15 residues. Germline lookup yields CDR1 SEHNR and CDR2 FQNEAQ (reference sequence). The DNA of the CDR3 is TGTGCCAGCAGCTTAGCAGGGACTCCGGACTATGGCTACACCTTC. Its protein product is CASSLAGTPDYGYTF.

This clonotype was observed at least ten times. The chain employs TRBV20-1 and TRBJ2-5; D not resolved. Germline values: CDR1 DFQATT, CDR2 SNEGSKA (reference sequence). V was shortened by 2 bases and J by 5 bases, with 12 bases between the two germline ends. The CDR3 is made up of 13 amino acids. CDR3 region: CSARLDRMETQYF. The CDR3 bases are TGCAGTGCTAGACTCGACCGGATGGAGACCCAGTACTTC.

Ten or more counts support this clonotype. The chain uses TRBV27 and TRBJ2-1, with D possibly matching TRBD2 (5 bases). The V gene's germline CDR1 is MNHEY and CDR2 SMNVEV (reference sequence). Deletions cut 6 bases from V and 9 bases from J, with 21 bases between. This CDR3 comprises 15 residues. The chain's CDR3 is CASRVYLGLGSEQFF. The CDR3 bases are TGTGCCAGCAGAGTTTATCTTGGGTTGGGGAGTGAGCAGTTCTTC.

This clonotype was counted only a few times. This chain joins TRBV5-6 and TRBJ1-1; maybe TRBD1 (5 bases). CDR1 is SGHDT and CDR2 is YYEEEE in the germline V gene. The CDR3 extends over 14 amino acids. The ends were cut back, 2 bases at V and 7 bases at J, with 15 bases in the middle. CDR3 region: CASSLRGTVVEAFF. DNA for the CDR3: TGTGCCAGCAGCTTACGGGGGACGGTGGTTGAAGCTTTCTTT.

This clonotype was seen a few times. This rearrangement joins TRBV5-1 to TRBJ1-1; 7 nucleotides agree with TRBD1. The V and J ends lost 4 bases and 3 bases, in that order; junction bases with no gene match: 6. Germline V CDR1 and CDR2: SGHRS, YFSETQ. The CDR3 runs 14 residues. Here the CDR3 reads CASSPGTAYTEAFF. CDR3 in DNA: TGCGCCAGCAGCCCCGGGACAGCATACACTGAAGCTTTCTTT.

The chain employs TRBV3-1 and TRBJ2-5; 9 bases agree with TRBD2. The CDR3 has 17 amino acids. Germline V gives CDR1 LGHDT, CDR2 YNNKEL (reference sequence). Trimming at V came to 4 bases and at J to 4 bases, leaving 13 bases not matched to a gene. The CDR3 DNA reads TGTGCCAGCAGCCTCGCCGGCCGGGCGGGAGGGAGAGAGACCCAGTACTTC. This sequence encodes CASSLAGRAGGRETQYF.

To note about this clonotype: Since a much larger clone is just one base distant, this may be a read error. The gene calls are TRBV3-1 and TRBJ2-1; 9 bases align to TRBD2. This CDR3 contains 16 residues. In germline, CDR1 is LGHDT, CDR2 YNNKEL (reference sequence). The CDR3 DNA sequence: TGTGCCACCAGCCAAGCTGTTACAGCGGGAGGACATGAGCAGTTCTTC. Translated, it gives CATSQAVTAGGHEQFF.

The chain uses TRBV29-1 and TRBJ2-2, with TRBD2 as a possible D gene (5 bases). This CDR3 spans 12 amino acids. Germline V gene sequence: CDR1 SQVTM, CDR2 ANQGSEA. Trimming removed 8 bases from V and 4 bases from J, with 11 bases in between. The CDR3 protein is CSSLSGTGELFF. CDR3 in DNA: TGCAGCTCTCTAAGCGGCACCGGGGAGCTGTTTTTT.

In its sample, this clonotype was seen many times. This rearrangement joins TRBV9 to TRBJ2-1; possible D gene TRBD2, 6 bases. The germline CDR1 and CDR2 sequences are SGDLS and YYNGEE. V lost 2 bases and J lost 4, with 13 bases in between. This CDR3 is built from 15 residues. The CDR3 region is CASSVGSGGYNEQFF. The DNA of the CDR3 is TGTGCCAGCAGCGTGGGTAGCGGCGGGTACAATGAGCAGTTCTTC. The full variable domain, with the rest looked up from reference TRBV9 and TRBJ2-1, is DSGVTQTPKHLITATGQRVTLRCSPRSGDLSVYWYQQSLDQGLQFLIQYYNGEERAKGNILERFSAQQFPDLHSELNLSSLELGDSALYFCASSVGSGGYNEQFFGPGTRLTVL.